A selection of T cell receptor beta chains follows, all from one sample in a study of blood T cell repertoires in COVID-19. The method was immunoSEQ multiplex PCR; TCRdb's version includes in-frame clones alone and lacks a portion of them. The data show over 300,000 clones, 65% to 90% seen once. Sample: PBMCs or T cells enriched from blood (not recorded which). The receptor source for this set is a woman younger than 35 who had recovered from COVID-19. Each CDR3 is given with its conserved first and last residue. A D gene is named only where the DNA matches it firmly.

>TRBV30|-|TRBJ1-2
CAWSRGGPFLDGYTF
TGTGCCTGGAGTAGGGGGGGGCCGTTTCTAGACGGCTACACCTTC
>TRBV7-6|-|TRBJ1-1
CASSLGPDTEAFF
TGTGCCAGCAGCTTAGGTCCCGACACTGAAGCTTTCTTT
>TRBV7-8|TRBD1|TRBJ1-2
CASSLGERRGLGYTF
TGTGCCAGCAGCTTAGGGGAACGCAGGGGGCTCGGCTACACCTTC
>TRBV19|-|TRBJ1-5
CASSIARAGGSNQPQHF
TGTGCCAGTAGTATCGCCCGAGCGGGGGGAAGCAATCAGCCCCAGCATTTT
>TRBV12-5|-|TRBJ1-2
CASGLVPPHVGYGYTF
TGTGCTAGTGGTTTGGTACCCCCACACGTCGGGTATGGCTACACCTTC
>TRBV19|-|TRBJ2-2
CASSIDPGPLNTGELFF
TGTGCCAGTAGTATAGATCCTGGGCCGTTGAACACCGGGGAGCTGTTTTTT
>TRBV30|-|TRBJ1-5
CAWSFGHLVSNQPQHF
TGTGCCTGGAGTTTTGGACACTTAGTTAGCAATCAGCCCCAGCATTTT
>TRBV27|TRBD1|TRBJ1-6
CASSLSPWSPTGSSYNSPLHF
TGTGCCAGCAGTTTATCTCCCTGGTCCCCGACAGGGAGCTCCTATAATTCACCCCTCCACTTT
>TRBV19|-|TRBJ2-7
CASSAEQGAKQYF
TGTGCCAGTAGTGCCGAACAGGGAGCAAAGCAGTACTTC
>TRBV12-5|-|TRBJ2-1
CASGFPGYSDNEQFF
TGTGCTAGTGGTTTCCCGGGGTACTCCGACAATGAGCAGTTCTTC